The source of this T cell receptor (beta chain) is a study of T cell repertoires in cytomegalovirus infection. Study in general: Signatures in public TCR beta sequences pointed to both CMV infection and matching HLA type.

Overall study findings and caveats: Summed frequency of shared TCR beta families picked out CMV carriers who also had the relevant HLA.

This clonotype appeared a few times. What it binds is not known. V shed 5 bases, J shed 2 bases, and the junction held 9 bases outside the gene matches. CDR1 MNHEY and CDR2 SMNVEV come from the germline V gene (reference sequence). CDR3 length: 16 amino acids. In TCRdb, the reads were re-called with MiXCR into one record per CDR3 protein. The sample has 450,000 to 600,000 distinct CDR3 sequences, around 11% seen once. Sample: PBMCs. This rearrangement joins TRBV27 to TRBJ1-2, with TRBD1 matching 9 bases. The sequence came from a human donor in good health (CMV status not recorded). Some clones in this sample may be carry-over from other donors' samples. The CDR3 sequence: CASSPEGQGVNYGYTF. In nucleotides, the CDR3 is TGTGCCAGCAGTCCCGAGGGACAGGGAGTAAACTATGGCTACACCTTC.